This TCR beta chain comes out of a study of blood T cell repertoires in COVID-19. For the study at large: Specimens from acute and convalescent COVID-19 originated in the United States, Italy and Spain.

Clones were sequenced by immunoSEQ multiplex PCR, and TCRdb holds only the in-frame ones, with some missing. The table includes a few hundred thousand clones, over 70% detected once. Recovered Cohort 3 donors showed two negative PCRs, clearance, or symptom resolution. The CDR3 consists of 16 residues. Germline lookup yields CDR1 SEHNR and CDR2 FQNEAQ (reference sequence). V lost 1 base to trimming and J lost 4 bases; unmatched junction nucleotides: 5. Input material: PBMCs or T cells enriched from blood (not recorded which). The clonotype comes from a man aged 30 to 39 who had recovered from COVID-19. V and J are TRBV7-9 and TRBJ2-3; 10 bases match TRBD2. The chain's CDR3 is CASSLEAGGPPDTQYF. The CDR3, as DNA: TGTGCCAGCAGCTTAGAAGCGGGGGGGCCACCAGATACGCAGTATTTT.